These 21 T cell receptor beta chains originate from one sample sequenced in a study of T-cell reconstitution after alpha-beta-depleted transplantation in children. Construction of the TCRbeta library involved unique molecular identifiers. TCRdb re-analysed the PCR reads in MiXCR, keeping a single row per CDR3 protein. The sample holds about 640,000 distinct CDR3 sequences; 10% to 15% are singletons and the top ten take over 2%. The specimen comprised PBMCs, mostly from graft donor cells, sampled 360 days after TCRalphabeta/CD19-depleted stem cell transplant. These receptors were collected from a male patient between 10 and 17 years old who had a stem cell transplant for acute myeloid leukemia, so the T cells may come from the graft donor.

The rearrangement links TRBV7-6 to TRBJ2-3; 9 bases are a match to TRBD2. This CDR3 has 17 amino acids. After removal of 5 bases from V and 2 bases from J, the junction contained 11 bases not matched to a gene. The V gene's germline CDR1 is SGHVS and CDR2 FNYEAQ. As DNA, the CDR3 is TGTGCCAGCAGCACTCGGATGGCGGGAGGGATCACAGATACGCAGTATTTT. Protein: CASSTRMAGGITDTQYF.

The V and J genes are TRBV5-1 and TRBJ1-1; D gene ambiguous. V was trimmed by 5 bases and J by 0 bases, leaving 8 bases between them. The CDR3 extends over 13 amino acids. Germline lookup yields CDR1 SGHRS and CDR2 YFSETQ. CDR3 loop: CASRRAMNTEAFF. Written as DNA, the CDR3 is TGCGCCAGCAGGAGAGCCATGAACACTGAAGCTTTCTTT.

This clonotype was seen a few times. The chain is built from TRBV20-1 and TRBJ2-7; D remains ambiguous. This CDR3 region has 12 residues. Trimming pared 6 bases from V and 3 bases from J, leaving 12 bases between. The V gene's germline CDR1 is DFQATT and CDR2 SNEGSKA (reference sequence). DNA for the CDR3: TGCAGTGCGAAATGGGCCCTCTACGAGCAGTACTTC. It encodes CSAKWALYEQYF.

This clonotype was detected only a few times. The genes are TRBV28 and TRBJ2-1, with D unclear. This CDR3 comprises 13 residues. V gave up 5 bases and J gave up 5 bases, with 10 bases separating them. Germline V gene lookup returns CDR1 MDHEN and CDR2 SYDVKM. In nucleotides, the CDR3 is TGTGCCAGCAGTGGGAACCCCAACAATGAGCAGTTCTTC. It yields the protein CASSGNPNNEQFF.

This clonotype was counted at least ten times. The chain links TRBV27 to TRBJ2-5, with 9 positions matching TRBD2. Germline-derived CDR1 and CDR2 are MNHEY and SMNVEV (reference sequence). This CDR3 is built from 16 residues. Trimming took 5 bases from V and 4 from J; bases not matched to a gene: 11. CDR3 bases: TGTGCCAGCAGTCCATCCTTAGCGGGAGCGAGAGAGACCCAGTACTTC. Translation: CASSPSLAGARETQYF.

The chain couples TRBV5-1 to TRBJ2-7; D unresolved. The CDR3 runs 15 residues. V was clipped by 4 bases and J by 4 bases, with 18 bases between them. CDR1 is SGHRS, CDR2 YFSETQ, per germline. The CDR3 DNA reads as TGCGCCAGCAGCCCATCAACCGGGCCATTATACGAGCAGTACTTC. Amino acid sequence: CASSPSTGPLYEQYF. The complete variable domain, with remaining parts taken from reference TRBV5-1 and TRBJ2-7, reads KAGVTQTPRYLIKTRGQQVTLSCSPISGHRSVSWYQQTPGQGLQFLFEYFSETQRNKGNFPGRFSGRQFSNSRSEMNVSTLELGDSALYLCASSPSTGPLYEQYFGPGTRLTVT.

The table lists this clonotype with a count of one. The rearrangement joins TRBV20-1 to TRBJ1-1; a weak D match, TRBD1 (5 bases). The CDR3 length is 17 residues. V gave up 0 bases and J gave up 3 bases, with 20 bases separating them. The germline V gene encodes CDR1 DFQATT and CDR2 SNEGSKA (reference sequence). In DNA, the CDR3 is TGCAGTGCTAGAGATCTTGACCGGGGCAGGAGTTACACTGAAGCTTTCTTT. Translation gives CSARDLDRGRSYTEAFF.

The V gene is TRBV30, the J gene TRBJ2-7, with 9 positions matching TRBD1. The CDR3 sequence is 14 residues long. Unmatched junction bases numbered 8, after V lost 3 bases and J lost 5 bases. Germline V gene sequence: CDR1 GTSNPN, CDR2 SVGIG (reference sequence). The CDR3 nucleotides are TGTGCCTGGAGATTTCCGGGACAGGGCCACGAGCAGTACTTC. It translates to CAWRFPGQGHEQYF.

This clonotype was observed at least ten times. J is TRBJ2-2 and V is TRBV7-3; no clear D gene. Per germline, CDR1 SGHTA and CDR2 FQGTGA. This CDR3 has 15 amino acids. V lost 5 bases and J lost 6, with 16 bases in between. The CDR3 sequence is CASSPYVLASGELFF. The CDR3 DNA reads TGTGCCAGCAGCCCCTATGTTCTGGCTTCCGGGGAGCTGTTTTTT.

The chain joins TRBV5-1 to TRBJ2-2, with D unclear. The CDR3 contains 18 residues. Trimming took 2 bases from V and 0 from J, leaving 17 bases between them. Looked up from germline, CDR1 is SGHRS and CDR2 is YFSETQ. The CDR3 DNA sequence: TGCGCCAGCAGCTTATTATCCCCCAAGGGCACGAACACCGGGGAGCTGTTTTTT. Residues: CASSLLSPKGTNTGELFF. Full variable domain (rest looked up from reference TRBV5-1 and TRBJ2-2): KAGVTQTPRYLIKTRGQQVTLSCSPISGHRSVSWYQQTPGQGLQFLFEYFSETQRNKGNFPGRFSGRQFSNSRSEMNVSTLELGDSALYLCASSLLSPKGTNTGELFFGEGSRLTVL.

The CDR3 nucleotides read TGTGCCAGCAGCTTAGGGGGTAGCGGGAGGAGTTTCTTC. As protein: CASSLGGSGRSFF. The chain carries TRBV7-9 and TRBJ2-1; TRBD2 aligns across 10 bases. Germline trimming cut 1 base from V and 16 bases from J; bases unmatched to any gene: 7. The germline gives CDR1 SEHNR, CDR2 FQNEAQ (reference sequence). The CDR3 is made up of 13 amino acids.

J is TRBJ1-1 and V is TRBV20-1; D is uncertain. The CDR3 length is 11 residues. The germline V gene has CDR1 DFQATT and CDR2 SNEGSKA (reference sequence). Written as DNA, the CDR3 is TGCATTCCGGAAGGGAACACTGAAGCTTTCTTT. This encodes CIPEGNTEAFF.

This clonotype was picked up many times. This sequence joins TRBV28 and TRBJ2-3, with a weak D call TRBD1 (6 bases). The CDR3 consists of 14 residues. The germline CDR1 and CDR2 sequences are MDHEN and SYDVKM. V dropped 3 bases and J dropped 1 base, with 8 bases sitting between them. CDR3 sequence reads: CASSFAGGTDTQYF. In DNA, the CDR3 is TGTGCCAGCAGTTTCGCAGGGGGCACAGATACGCAGTATTTT.

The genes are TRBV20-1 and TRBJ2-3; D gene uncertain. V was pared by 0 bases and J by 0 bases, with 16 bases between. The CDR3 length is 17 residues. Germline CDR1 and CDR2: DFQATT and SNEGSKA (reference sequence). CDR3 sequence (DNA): TGCAGTGCTAGAGAACTCGGCGGCCCATCCAGCACAGATACGCAGTATTTT. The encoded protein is CSARELGGPSSTDTQYF.

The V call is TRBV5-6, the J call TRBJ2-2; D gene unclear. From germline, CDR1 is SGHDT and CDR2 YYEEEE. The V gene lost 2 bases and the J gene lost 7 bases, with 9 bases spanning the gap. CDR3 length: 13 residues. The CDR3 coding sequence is TGTGCCAGCAGCTTTGGTATGCGCGGGGAGCTGTTTTTT. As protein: CASSFGMRGELFF.

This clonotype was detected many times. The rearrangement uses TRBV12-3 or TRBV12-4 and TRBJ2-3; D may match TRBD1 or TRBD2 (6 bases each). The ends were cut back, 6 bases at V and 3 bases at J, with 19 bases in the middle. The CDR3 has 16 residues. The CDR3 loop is CASSGGWGAGTDTQYF. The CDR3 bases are TGTGCCAGCAGCGGAGGTTGGGGGGCAGGTACAGATACGCAGTATTTT.

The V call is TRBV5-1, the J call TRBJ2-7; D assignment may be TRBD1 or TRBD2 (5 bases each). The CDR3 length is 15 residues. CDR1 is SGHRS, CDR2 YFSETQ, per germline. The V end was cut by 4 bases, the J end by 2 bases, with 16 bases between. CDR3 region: CASSHRDPGPYEQYF. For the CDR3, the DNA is TGCGCCAGCAGCCACCGGGACCCTGGACCCTACGAGCAGTACTTC.

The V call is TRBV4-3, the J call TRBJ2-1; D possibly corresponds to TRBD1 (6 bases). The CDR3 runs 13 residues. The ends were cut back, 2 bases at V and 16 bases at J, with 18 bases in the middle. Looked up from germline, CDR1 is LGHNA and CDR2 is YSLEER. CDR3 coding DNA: TGCGCCAGCAGCCAATGGGACCGACAGGTTTCATTCTTC. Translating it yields CASSQWDRQVSFF.

In DNA form, the CDR3 reads TGCGCCAGCAGCCCGACTCTCGCACGAGGGAACGAGCAGTACTTC. Translated: CASSPTLARGNEQYF. This chain links TRBV4-3 with TRBJ2-7, with a tentative D call TRBD2 (5 bases). With 4 bases removed from V and 5 bases from J, the gap between germline ends came to 18 bases. Germline CDR1 is LGHNA and CDR2 is YSLEER. This CDR3 has 15 residues.

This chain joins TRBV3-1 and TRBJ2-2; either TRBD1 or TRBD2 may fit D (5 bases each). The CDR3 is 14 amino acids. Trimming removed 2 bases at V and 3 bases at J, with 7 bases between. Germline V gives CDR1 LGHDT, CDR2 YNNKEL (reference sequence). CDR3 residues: CASSQRGDTGELFF. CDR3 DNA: TGTGCCAGCAGCCAAAGGGGAGACACCGGGGAGCTGTTTTTT.

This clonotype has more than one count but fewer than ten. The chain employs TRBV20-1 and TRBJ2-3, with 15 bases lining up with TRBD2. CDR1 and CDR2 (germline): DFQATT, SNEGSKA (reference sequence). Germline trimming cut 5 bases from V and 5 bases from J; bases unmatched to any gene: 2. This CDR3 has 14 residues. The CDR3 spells CSAGGLAGGDTQYF. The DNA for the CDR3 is TGCAGTGCTGGGGGACTAGCGGGGGGAGATACGCAGTATTTT.